These T cell receptor beta chains were read from a single sample in a study of human T cells and chemical hapten exposure. TCRdb reprocessed the RACE reads with MiXCR, giving one entry per CDR3 protein. The table records 150,000 to 200,000 distinct CDR3 sequences, around 30% of them present only once. The material was whole blood, obtained in connection with sensitization to the hapten diphenylcyclopropenone (DPC). All receptors derive from a woman between 25 and 40 years old with alopecia areata. Some clones in this sample may be carry-over from other donors' samples. Each CDR3 is given with its conserved first and last residue. Each record gives: D gene, V gene, J gene, clone size, CDR3 DNA, CDR3 protein. The D gene is left open where the match is weak. Rows may omit the clone size; those that give it use once, few, many or a size class.

TRBD1,TRBV29-1,TRBJ2-5,NA,TGCAGCATAAGAAAAACAGGGGGAGAGACCCAGTACTTC,CSIRKTGGETQYF
NA,TRBV6-2/TRBV6-3,TRBJ2-7,NA,TGTGCCAGCAGAGCTCTGGGGGCAGGGCCGCGGGGCGAGCAGTACTTC,CASRALGAGPRGEQYF
NA,TRBV28,TRBJ2-7,few,TGTGCCAGCAGTTTTTCAGGGTTCTCCTACGAGCAGTACTTC,CASSFSGFSYEQYF
NA,TRBV4-3,TRBJ2-7,few,TGCGCCAGCAGCCAAGAACTTTGGGGGACACCTGGCGAAAGCGAGCAGTACTTC,CASSQELWGTPGESEQYF
NA,TRBV20-1,TRBJ1-3,NA,TGCAGTGCCCCGAGCTCTGGAAACACCATATATTTT,CSAPSSGNTIYF
TRBD2,TRBV12-3/TRBV12-4,TRBJ2-1,few,TGTGCCAGCAGTTTACTAGCGGGGTCCTACAATGAGCAGTTCTTC,CASSLLAGSYNEQFF
NA,TRBV29-1,TRBJ1-1,NA,TGCAGCGTTGAAGGGGACGGATTGGACACTGAAGCTTTCTTT,CSVEGDGLDTEAFF
NA,TRBV4-2,TRBJ2-6,once,TGTGCCAGCAGCCAAGAACAGGCTTCTGGGGCCAACGTCCTGACTTTC,CASSQEQASGANVLTF
NA,TRBV4-3,TRBJ1-5,NA,TGCGCCAGCAGCCAAGATAGGACCTTCGGTCAGCCCCAGCATTTT,CASSQDRTFGQPQHF
TRBD1,TRBV28,TRBJ2-7,NA,TGTGCCAGCAGTTACGGGGCGACAGGGCTTAACGAGCAGTACTTC,CASSYGATGLNEQYF